These 5 T cell receptor beta chains were sequenced from one sample in a study of T cell changes during pregnancy in multiple sclerosis. Libraries were prepared by immunoSEQ multiplex PCR; TCRdb keeps only in-frame clonotypes and omits some of them. The table has tens of thousands of clones, approximately 90% seen once; the top ten hold 4% to 6%. Sequencing used peripheral blood, obtained in the first trimester of pregnancy. The receptor set was obtained from a female donor in good health, enrolled as a control in a pregnancy study.

This clone came up once. V usage is TRBV7-6 and J usage is TRBJ1-4; D gene ambiguous. Germline CDR1 and CDR2: SGHVS and FNYEAQ. This CDR3 has 15 residues. V lost 5 bases and J lost 7, with 17 bases in between. The CDR3, as DNA: TGTGCCAGCAGCCGCGGGAGCGCCGAAAGTGAAAAACTGTTTTTT. It encodes CASSRGSAESEKLFF.

V is TRBV10-3 and J is TRBJ2-1, with 10 bases identical to TRBD2. Germline values: CDR1 ENHRY, CDR2 SYGVKD. Unmatched junction bases numbered 4, after V lost 2 bases and J lost 9 bases. The CDR3 consists of 14 residues. This CDR3 reads CAISEPLAGSEQFF. The DNA of the CDR3 is TGTGCCATCAGTGAGCCACTAGCGGGGAGTGAGCAGTTCTTC.

The chain links TRBV7-2 to TRBJ1-1, with TRBD1 matching over 7 bases. The germline gives CDR1 SGHTA, CDR2 FQGNSA. The CDR3 covers 13 residues. V was pared by 5 bases and J by 4 bases, with 4 bases of the junction left unmatched. CDR3: CASSLTGTTEAFF. The CDR3 bases are TGTGCCAGCAGCCTGACAGGGACCACTGAAGCTTTCTTT.

V usage is TRBV11-3 and J usage is TRBJ2-7; 12 bases match TRBD2. The CDR3 length is 16 residues. The J segment lost 7 bases and the V segment lost 1 base, leaving 8 bases of the junction unmatched. Per the germline V gene, CDR1 is SGHNT and CDR2 is YENEEA. In DNA form, the CDR3 reads TGTGCCAGCAGCTTAGCCCTAGCGGGGGGGCCGTGGGAGCAGTACTTC. Protein sequence: CASSLALAGGPWEQYF.

CDR3 region: CASSSGQGALEQYF. The CDR3 nucleotides read TGCGCCAGCAGCTCGGGACAGGGTGCCCTCGAGCAGTACTTC. This chain joins TRBV5-1 and TRBJ2-7, with 9 bases that match TRBD1. This CDR3 has 14 amino acids. V lost 3 bases, J lost 6 bases, and 7 bases stayed unmatched. Germline values: CDR1 SGHRS, CDR2 YFSETQ.